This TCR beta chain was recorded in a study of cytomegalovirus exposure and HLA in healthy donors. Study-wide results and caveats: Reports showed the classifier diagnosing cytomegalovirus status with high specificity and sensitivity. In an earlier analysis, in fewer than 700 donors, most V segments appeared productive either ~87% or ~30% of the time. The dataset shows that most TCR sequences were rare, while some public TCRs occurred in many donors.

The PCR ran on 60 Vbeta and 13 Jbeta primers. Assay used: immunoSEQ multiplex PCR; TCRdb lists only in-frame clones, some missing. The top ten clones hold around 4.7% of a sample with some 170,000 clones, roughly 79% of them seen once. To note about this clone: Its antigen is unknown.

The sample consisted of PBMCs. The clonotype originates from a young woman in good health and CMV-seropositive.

The CDR3 here is CASRRSRGSYEQYF. CDR3 bases: TGTGCCAGCAGAAGGTCCCGGGGCTCCTACGAGCAGTACTTC. The V and J genes are TRBV7-8 and TRBJ2-7, with D possibly being TRBD2 (5 bases). The CDR3 totals 14 residues. CDR1 SGHVS and CDR2 FQNEAQ come from the germline V gene. V was clipped by 6 bases and J by 0 bases, with 12 bases between them.